This T cell receptor beta chain appears in the sequencing data of a study of tumor-infiltrating lymphocytes in primary liver carcinoma. Starting material of 450 to 500 ng total RNA yielded TCR beta cDNA via a constant-region primer. Generation of the TCR beta libraries relied on three nested multiplex PCR rounds using slightly modified ARM-PCR. For roughly 11 cycles apiece, the opening two PCR rounds ran with TRBV1-TRBV30 forward primers and a C-beta reverse primer. TCRdb redid the calling of the multiplex PCR reads with MiXCR, one entry per CDR3 protein. Altogether around 330,000 distinct CDR3 sequences are present, roughly two thirds being singletons, with the ten largest covering roughly 9%. At least ten counts were recorded for this clonotype. CDR3 length equals 14 residues. The V gene lost 6 bases and the J gene lost 3 bases, with 14 bases spanning the gap. The researchers obtained blood RNA from unsorted whole blood and also extracted germline DNA.

This receptor was identified in a man aged 35-49 years with primary liver carcinoma and hepatitis B virus infection. The rearrangement links TRBV12-3 or TRBV12-4 to TRBJ2-5; tentatively, D is TRBD1 (6 bases). Material: peripheral blood. The CDR3 loop is CASSKQGSEETQYF. The CDR3 DNA reads as TGTGCCAGCAGCAAACAGGGAAGTGAAGAGACCCAGTACTTC.